These 26 T cell receptor beta chains originate from one sample sequenced in a study of naive CD8 T cells in extremely preterm neonates. Here immunoSEQ multiplex PCR was the method, and the copy in TCRdb shows in-frame clones only, minus some. The table includes 6,500 to 9,000 clones, approximately 98% detected once. Sequencing used naive CD8+ T cells from blood. The receptors were sampled from a human donor in good health.

This clone showed up just a few times. The V and J genes are TRBV13 and TRBJ2-2; 12 bases fit TRBD2. From germline, CDR1 is PRHDT and CDR2 FYEKMQ (reference sequence). The V segment lost 5 bases and the J segment 10 bases; nucleotides outside the gene matches: 8. The CDR3 totals 15 residues. This CDR3 reads CASSLLAGGPKELFF. CDR3 DNA sequence: TGTGCCAGCAGCCTTCTAGCGGGAGGGCCCAAGGAGCTGTTTTTT. Using reference TRBV13 and TRBJ2-2 for the parts outside the CDR3, the full variable domain is AAGVIQSPRHLIKEKRETATLKCYPIPRHDTVYWYQQGPGQDPQFLISFYEKMQSDKGSIPDRFSAQQFSDYHSELNMSSLELGDSALYFCASSLLAGGPKELFFGEGSRLTVL.

V and J are TRBV5-1 and TRBJ2-1; D perhaps matches TRBD2 (5 bases). The V gene lost 4 bases and the J gene lost 6 bases, with 17 bases spanning the gap. This CDR3 is built from 15 residues. Per the germline V gene, CDR1 is SGHRS and CDR2 is YFSETQ. CDR3 in DNA: TGCGCCAGCAGCCGCGGGTTACCCGACTTCAATGAGCAGTTCTTC. It codes for CASSRGLPDFNEQFF.

This chain uses TRBV7-7 with TRBJ1-5; D call uncertain. The germline CDR1 and CDR2 sequences are SSHAT and FNYEAQ (reference sequence). The CDR3 spans 11 residues. CDR3 amino acids: CASGMREPQHF. The DNA of the CDR3 is TGTGCTAGCGGAATGAGGGAGCCCCAGCATTTT.

The table lists this clone with a count of one. The rearrangement links TRBV27 to TRBJ2-5, with 11 bases identical to TRBD2. The end of the DNA aligns better with TRBJ2-7, so the J call may be wrong. This CDR3 region has 14 residues. Germline loops: CDR1 MNHEY, CDR2 SMNVEV (reference sequence). CDR3 in amino acids: CASRPGTSGYEQYF. The CDR3 coding sequence is TGTGCCAGCAGACCCGGGACTAGCGGCTACGAGCAGTACTTC.

This sequence joins TRBV6-5 and TRBJ1-5, with TRBD1 identical over 8 bases. Trimming took 4 bases from V and 3 from J; bases not matched to a gene: 5. CDR3 length: 15 residues. The V gene's germline CDR1 is MNHEY and CDR2 SVGAGI. The CDR3 reads CASSWTGNINQPQHF. The DNA for the CDR3 is TGTGCCAGCAGTTGGACAGGGAATATCAATCAGCCCCAGCATTTT.

The rearrangement joins TRBV6-1 to TRBJ1-5; D ambiguous. The CDR3 is made up of 16 amino acids. CDR1 and CDR2 (germline): MNHNS, SASEGT. Trimming cost V 0 bases and J 2 bases, with 11 bases left between them. CDR3 sequence reads: CASSEAGSTGNQPQHF. CDR3 DNA sequence: TGTGCCAGCAGTGAAGCCGGGTCGACGGGCAATCAGCCCCAGCATTTT.

The chain is built from TRBV30 and TRBJ2-1; 9 bases fit TRBD2. The CDR3 consists of 16 residues. Germline trimming cut 2 bases from V and 4 bases from J; bases unmatched to any gene: 9. CDR1 and CDR2 from the germline V gene are GTSNPN and SVGIG (reference sequence). CDR3 bases: TGTGCCTGGAGTCGGGGCCGCGGGAGGGGATACAATGAGCAGTTCTTC. The encoded protein is CAWSRGRGRGYNEQFF. The variable domain in full, completed from reference TRBV30 and TRBJ2-1, reads SQTIHQWPATLVQPVGSPLSLECTVEGTSNPNLYWYRQAAGRGLQLLFYSVGIGQISSEVPQNLSASRPQDRQFILSSKKLLLSDSGFYLCAWSRGRGRGYNEQFFGPGTRLTVL.

This clone was counted a single time. V is TRBV27 and J is TRBJ2-1; 12 nucleotides align to TRBD2. V shed 5 bases, J shed 7 bases, and the junction held 6 bases outside the gene matches. Germline V CDR1 and CDR2: MNHEY, SMNVEV (reference sequence). The CDR3 is 15 residues long. The DNA for the CDR3 is TGTGCCAGCAGTCCGGGGACTAGCGGGTGGAATGAGCAGTTCTTC. This encodes CASSPGTSGWNEQFF.

This chain connects TRBV11-2 to TRBJ1-3, with no clear D. The CDR3 extends over 13 amino acids. V was pared by 0 bases and J by 8 bases, with 8 bases between. Germline V gene sequence: CDR1 SGHAT, CDR2 FQNNGV. CDR3: CASSLETSYTIYF. The CDR3 DNA reads as TGTGCCAGCAGCTTAGAAACGAGTTACACCATATATTTT. Complete variable domain (other parts from reference TRBV11-2 and TRBJ1-3): EAGVAQSPRYKIIEKRQSVAFWCNPISGHATLYWYQQILGQGPKLLIQFQNNGVVDDSQLPKDRFSAERLKGVDSTLKIQPAKLEDSAVYLCASSLETSYTIYFGEGSWLTVV.

The chain couples TRBV7-8 to TRBJ2-4, with D perhaps matching TRBD2 (6 bases). Germline V gene sequence: CDR1 SGHVS, CDR2 FQNEAQ. Trimming stripped 4 bases from V and 1 base from J, with 14 bases between. The CDR3 length is 16 residues. The CDR3 coding sequence is TGTGCCAGCAGCTATGGGTCCGGAGGGGCCAAAAACATTCAGTACTTC. Its translation: CASSYGSGGAKNIQYF.

The chain couples TRBV25-1 to TRBJ2-3; 9 bases line up with TRBD1. Germline-derived CDR1 and CDR2 are MGHDK and SYGVNS. V trimming: 4 bases; J trimming: 2 bases; junction bases outside the gene matches: 7. This CDR3 region has 16 residues. In nucleotides, the CDR3 is TGTGCCAGCAGTGGACCGACAGGGGGAAACACAGATACGCAGTATTTT. It yields the protein CASSGPTGGNTDTQYF.

J is TRBJ2-1 and V is TRBV9; D might be TRBD2 (6 bases). The CDR3 is 16 residues long. The germline V gene encodes CDR1 SGDLS and CDR2 YYNGEE. Trimming left V 4 bases short and J 0 bases short, with 14 bases between. The CDR3 is CASSFGGSSSYNEQFF. DNA of the CDR3: TGTGCCAGCAGCTTTGGGGGGAGTAGCTCCTACAATGAGCAGTTCTTC.

The chain employs TRBV30 and TRBJ1-1, with D unresolved. CDR1 and CDR2 (germline): GTSNPN, SVGIG (reference sequence). This CDR3 contains 11 residues. Between the trimmed V and J ends, which lost 7 bases and 6 bases, there was a span of 12 bases. Here the CDR3 DNA reads TGTGCCTCCTCCCTTCAGGCTGAAGCTTTCTTT. It specifies CASSLQAEAFF.

J is TRBJ1-1 and V is TRBV9; TRBD1 might be the D (6 bases). CDR1 and CDR2 from the germline V gene are SGDLS and YYNGEE. CDR3 length: 14 residues. With 4 bases removed from V and 5 bases from J, the gap between germline ends came to 15 bases. CDR3 sequence (DNA): TGTGCCAGCAGCCTCTCTGGGGGCGCGACTGAAGCTTTCTTT. Amino acid sequence: CASSLSGGATEAFF.

CDR3 sequence (DNA): TGCGCCAGCAGCCTACAGGTATCCTACGAGCAGTACTTC. This translates into CASSLQVSYEQYF. V and J are TRBV4-1 and TRBJ2-7, with D possibly matching TRBD1 (5 bases). Germline V gene data show CDR1 as MGHRA and CDR2 as YSYEKL. Trimming left V 4 bases short and J 1 base short, with 8 bases between. The CDR3 sequence is 13 residues long.

This clone was seen once. At one end the junction does not follow the germline gene, possibly because of a read error. V usage is TRBV7-9 and J usage is TRBJ2-5; TRBD1 matches at 8 bases. There are 15 residues in the CDR3. Germline V gene data show CDR1 as SEHNR and CDR2 as FQNEAQ (reference sequence). CDR3 DNA sequence: TGTGCCAGCAGCACGTCCGGGACAGGTCAAGATACCCAGTACTTC. Its protein is CASSTSGTGQDTQYF.

This rearrangement joins TRBV9 to TRBJ1-1; 9 bases agree with TRBD1. J was trimmed by 8 bases and V by 0 bases; bases with no gene match: 8. This CDR3 is built from 15 residues. CDR1 is SGDLS and CDR2 is YYNGEE in the germline V gene. In DNA form, the CDR3 reads TGTGCCAGCAGCGTAGAGGGACAGGGCCTCTCGGAAGCTTTCTTT. Translated, it gives CASSVEGQGLSEAFF. Filled out from reference TRBV9 and TRBJ1-1, the complete variable domain reads DSGVTQTPKHLITATGQRVTLRCSPRSGDLSVYWYQQSLDQGLQFLIQYYNGEERAKGNILERFSAQQFPDLHSELNLSSLELGDSALYFCASSVEGQGLSEAFFGQGTRLTVV.

The chain carries TRBV11-2 and TRBJ2-7; 12 positions match TRBD2. Germline assignment: CDR1 SGHAT and CDR2 FQNNGV. The CDR3 sequence is 18 residues long. The junction had 18 bases not matched to a gene; V was cut back by 4 bases and J by 8 bases. The CDR3 loop reads CASSSPMGTSGRLNQQYF. DNA for the CDR3: TGTGCCAGCAGCTCACCCATGGGTACTAGCGGGAGGCTCAATCAGCAGTACTTC.

The CDR3: CASSLGGPGYTF. In DNA, the CDR3 is TGTGCCAGCAGTTTAGGAGGCCCCGGCTACACCTTC. V gene TRBV28 combines with J gene TRBJ1-2; D remains unclear. The germline V and J ends were trimmed by 2 bases and 8 bases, with 9 bases remaining between them. This CDR3 region has 12 residues. Germline CDR1 MDHEN, CDR2 SYDVKM.

The CDR3 nucleotides are TGTGCCAGCAGCTTGTTTGGCCCTGATCAGCCCCAGCATTTT. Its translation: CASSLFGPDQPQHF. This chain joins TRBV5-4 and TRBJ1-5; D is undetermined. Looked up from germline, CDR1 is SGHNT and CDR2 is YYREEE (reference sequence). This CDR3 has 14 amino acids. Between the trimmed V and J ends, which lost 1 base and 5 bases, there was a span of 10 bases.

V is TRBV5-4 and J is TRBJ1-2; 8 nucleotides match TRBD1. Germline trimming cut 7 bases from V and 8 bases from J; bases unmatched to any gene: 10. The CDR3 runs 13 residues. Germline lookup yields CDR1 SGHNT and CDR2 YYREEE (reference sequence). The CDR3 DNA reads TGTGCCAGCGGTACCCAGGGGGCCGCGGGCTACACCTTC. It yields the protein CASGTQGAAGYTF.

The chain uses TRBV10-3 and TRBJ1-5; D gene unclear. The CDR3 length is 13 residues. Germline V gene data show CDR1 as ENHRY and CDR2 as SYGVKD. V was trimmed by 2 bases and J by 7 bases, leaving 9 bases between them. CDR3 DNA sequence: TGTGCCATCAGTGAGGATATGGGCCAGCCCCAGCATTTT. It is translated as CAISEDMGQPQHF.

This clone was picked up one time. J is TRBJ2-5 and V is TRBV19; perhaps TRBD2 as D (6 bases). The V gene lost 6 bases and the J gene lost 8 bases, with 25 bases spanning the gap. The germline V gene encodes CDR1 LNHDA and CDR2 SQIVND (reference sequence). The CDR3 has 16 amino acids. Here the CDR3 DNA reads TGTGCCAGTAGCCCCCATGGGACTGGTCCCTCAGATACCCAGTACTTC. Translating it yields CASSPHGTGPSDTQYF. The full variable domain, in which reference TRBV19 and TRBJ2-5 provide the parts outside the CDR3, is DGGITQSPKYLFRKEGQNVTLSCEQNLNHDAMYWYRQDPGQGLRLIYYSQIVNDFQKGDIAEGYSVSREKKESFPLTVTSAQKNPTAFYLCASSPHGTGPSDTQYFGPGTRLLVL.

V usage is TRBV4-1 and J usage is TRBJ2-7; a possible D gene is TRBD2 (7 bases). Germline values: CDR1 MGHRA, CDR2 YSYEKL. The CDR3 is made up of 15 amino acids. V was trimmed by 4 bases and J by 0 bases, leaving 13 bases between them. Here the CDR3 reads CASSPGGASSYEQYF. In nucleotides, the CDR3 is TGCGCCAGCAGCCCTGGGGGGGCGTCCTCCTACGAGCAGTACTTC.

The gene calls are TRBV28 and TRBJ2-2, with 8 bases identical to TRBD2. The trim removed 5 bases at V and 0 bases at J, leaving 11 bases unmatched. Germline values: CDR1 MDHEN, CDR2 SYDVKM. This CDR3 region has 18 residues. The CDR3 region has the DNA TGTGCCAGCAGTGCGCCGCATAGCGGGAAGACGAACACCGGGGAGCTGTTTTTT. Amino acids: CASSAPHSGKTNTGELFF.

The chain recombines TRBV29-1 with TRBJ2-7; 7 bases fit TRBD1. The V gene's germline CDR1 is SQVTM and CDR2 ANQGSEA. This CDR3 is built from 13 residues. V shed 1 base and J 6 bases; nucleotides not matched to a gene: 6. The CDR3: CSVEATGDGEQYF. DNA for the CDR3: TGCAGCGTTGAAGCCACAGGGGACGGCGAGCAGTACTTC.